The T cell receptor beta chain described here comes from a study of OX40 agonist ivuxolimab in advanced cancers. Study information: The dose-escalation group included hepatocellular carcinoma, melanoma, renal cell carcinoma and head and neck cancer. Earlier anti-PD-1, anti-PD-L1 or anti-CTLA-4 therapy was permitted; 40% had received some. Study observations and caveats: There were, on average, more expanded clones in CD8+ T cells than in CD4+.

V was pared by 0 bases and J by 5 bases, with 5 bases of the junction left unmatched. Germline CDR1 reads MGHRA; CDR2 reads YSYEKL. The CDR3 is 15 residues long. In the case of this clone: Its antigen is unknown.

The table came from immunoSEQ multiplex PCR; TCRdb's copy has only in-frame clones and leaves some out. This sample carries 60,000 to 65,000 clones, 91% of them seen once, and the ten largest clones take 4.5% to 5.5%. This clonotype was obtained from an adult with an advanced solid tumor such as melanoma, head and neck, liver or kidney cancer. The V and J genes are TRBV4-1 and TRBJ2-5, with 8 bases aligning to TRBD2. The specimen was CD4+ or CD8+ T cells sorted from blood, collected in a trial of the OX40 agonist ivuxolimab. The CDR3 is CASSQDQREFETQYF. For the CDR3, the DNA is TGCGCCAGCAGCCAAGATCAGCGGGAGTTTGAGACCCAGTACTTC.